These T cell receptor beta chains were read from a single sample in a study of T cells in Graves' hyperthyroidism and ophthalmopathy. TCRdb reprocessed the multiplex PCR reads with MiXCR, giving one entry per CDR3 protein. The repertoire holds hundreds of thousands of distinct CDR3 sequences, with 14% as singletons. Sequenced sample: blood. The receptors were sampled from a woman in her late teens or twenties with Graves' hyperthyroidism. CDR3s include the opening cysteine and the closing phenylalanine or tryptophan. D genes are given only for firm matches. For some rows the clone size is stated as once, few or many, or as a class when expanded; others skip it.

j_gene,d_gene,abundance,v_gene,CDR3nt,CDR3aa
TRBJ2-3,-,-,TRBV6-8,TGTGCCAGCAGTTCGGGGGGCGCAAAGTCCGGCACAGATACGCAGTATTTT,CASSSGGAKSGTDTQYF
TRBJ2-3,-,-,TRBV6-5,TGTGCCAGCAGTTACACGAAGACACCGCCCCAGCGCGCGGATACGCAGTATTTT,CASSYTKTPPQRADTQYF
TRBJ2-1,TRBD1,few,TRBV27,TGTGCCAGCACAGACGGCACAGGGGCGTACAATGAGCAGTTCTTC,CASTDGTGAYNEQFF
TRBJ2-7,TRBD2,-,TRBV20-1,TGCAGTGCTAGGATTATAACTAGCGGGGTGGGATCCTACGAGCAGTACTTC,CSARIITSGVGSYEQYF
TRBJ2-1,-,-,TRBV29-1,TGCAGCGTTGCGGGACCCCGAGGGGTTAACAATGAGCAGTTCTTC,CSVAGPRGVNNEQFF
TRBJ2-1,-,many,TRBV18,TGTGCCAGCTTGACACCGGGCCCGACCTACAATGAGCAGTTCTTC,CASLTPGPTYNEQFF
TRBJ2-5,TRBD2,-,TRBV5-6,TGTGCCAGCAGCTTGGTTACTAGCGGGACCCAGTACTTC,CASSLVTSGTQYF
TRBJ2-2,-,few,TRBV2,TGTGCCAGCAGCGAGGTGGGGGGACAGACCGGGGAGCTGTTTTTT,CASSEVGGQTGELFF
TRBJ2-1,-,-,TRBV5-1,TGCGCCAGCACGGATAGTAGGTTCATTGAGCAGTTCTTC,CASTDSRFIEQFF
TRBJ1-2,TRBD1,few,TRBV7-9,TGTGCCAGCAGATTCACAGGGGCGGACTATGGCTACACCTTC,CASRFTGADYGYTF
TRBJ2-1,TRBD2,few,TRBV11-2,TGTGCCAGCAGCCTGGTTCGGCGGCGGGGGAGCTCCTACAATGAGCAGTTCTTC,CASSLVRRRGSSYNEQFF
TRBJ1-2,-,-,TRBV19,TGTGCCAGTAGTACACAGGGAGAGTACGGCTACACCTTC,CASSTQGEYGYTF
TRBJ1-1,-,many,TRBV20-1,TGCAGTGCCGACATCGGAGCGTCCTCTATGAACACTGAAGCTTTCTTT,CSADIGASSMNTEAFF
TRBJ2-1,TRBD2,many,TRBV5-1,TGCGCCAGCAGCTTCGCGGGAGGGCCGGGAAATGAGCAGTTCTTC,CASSFAGGPGNEQFF
TRBJ2-2,-,few,TRBV5-1,TGCGCCAGCAGCGCCACGACCGGGAGCGGCGGGGAGCTGTTTTTT,CASSATTGSGGELFF
TRBJ2-7,-,few,TRBV12-3/TRBV12-4,TGTGCCAGCTCCGATTTCCACGAGCAGTACTTC,CASSDFHEQYF
TRBJ2-7,TRBD2,-,TRBV5-1,TGCGCCAGCAGCTTGGTTTACCGTAGCGGGAGGGACTCCTTGGGGAATGAGCAGTACTTC,CASSLVYRSGRDSLGNEQYF
TRBJ1-4,-,many,TRBV30,TGTGCCTGGAGGAGGACAGCAACTAATGAAAAACTGTTTTTT,CAWRRTATNEKLFF
TRBJ1-1,-,many,TRBV18,TGTGCCAGCTCACACGAGCGTAATGAAGCTTTCTTT,CASSHERNEAFF
TRBJ2-1,TRBD2,many,TRBV14,TGTGCCAGCAGCCAGACAGGTAGCGGGAGAGGCGGTGAGCAGTTCTTC,CASSQTGSGRGGEQFF
TRBJ1-5,TRBD1,many,TRBV20-1,TGCAGTGCTAGGGGGGGACAGGGGGGCAATCAGCCCCAGCATTTT,CSARGGQGGNQPQHF
TRBJ2-7,-,many,TRBV20-1,TGCAGTGCTAGAGATCCACAGGGTTCCTACGAGCAGTACTTC,CSARDPQGSYEQYF
TRBJ2-7,-,few,TRBV6-2/TRBV6-3,TGTGCCAGCACCATTGGGACAGGTTACCGGGAGGGCACCTACGAGCAGTACTTC,CASTIGTGYREGTYEQYF
TRBJ2-7,-,-,TRBV6-1,TGTGCCAGCAGTGAATGGGGACGGGACTACGAGCAGTACTTC,CASSEWGRDYEQYF
TRBJ2-7,-,-,TRBV4-3,TGCGCCAGCAGCCAAGAGAAAATCTACGAGCAGTACTTC,CASSQEKIYEQYF
TRBJ1-2,-,few,TRBV7-9,TGTGCCAGCACCAGGGGCGAGACGTGGACCTATGGCTACACCTTC,CASTRGETWTYGYTF